This is a list of T cell receptor beta chains from one sample in a study of regulatory T cells in long-lasting Graves disease. TCRdb re-called the multiplex PCR reads through MiXCR, storing one row per CDR3 protein. The sample yields 400,000 to 500,000 distinct CDR3 sequences, about 21% seen once. This material consisted of peripheral blood mononuclear cells (PBMCs), taken when the disease was refractory, from a patient treated with antithyroid drugs. Receptors originate from a female donor with Graves disease. CDR3s include the opening cysteine and the closing phenylalanine or tryptophan. Fields, in order: clone size, D gene, V gene, J gene, CDR3 protein, CDR3 DNA. D genes are given only for firm matches. Size values are once, few and many counts, or a class for expanded clones, and some rows have none.

clone_size: many
d_call: NA
v_call: TRBV6-1
j_call: TRBJ1-5
cdr3_aa: CASSLQGPQPQHF
cdr3_nt: TGTGCCAGCAGCCTACAGGGTCCTCAGCCCCAGCATTTT

clone_size: many
d_call: TRBD1
v_call: TRBV7-2
j_call: TRBJ1-2
cdr3_aa: CASSFATGTGGRRYGYTF
cdr3_nt: TGTGCCAGCAGCTTCGCAACCGGGACAGGGGGCCGGAGGTATGGCTACACCTTC

clone_size: many
d_call: NA
v_call: TRBV2
j_call: TRBJ1-1
cdr3_aa: CASPKRKNTEAFF
cdr3_nt: TGTGCCAGCCCAAAGCGCAAGAACACTGAAGCTTTCTTT

clone_size: few
d_call: NA
v_call: TRBV15
j_call: TRBJ2-2
cdr3_aa: CATSRPDGGTGELFF
cdr3_nt: TGTGCCACCAGCCGACCGGACGGAGGAACCGGGGAGCTGTTTTTT

clone_size: few
d_call: NA
v_call: TRBV14
j_call: TRBJ2-2
cdr3_aa: CASSHGTPANTGELFF
cdr3_nt: TGTGCCAGCAGCCATGGGACACCCGCGAACACCGGGGAGCTGTTTTTT

clone_size: many
d_call: TRBD1
v_call: TRBV5-1
j_call: TRBJ1-1
cdr3_aa: CASKIQAGGPNTEAFF
cdr3_nt: TGCGCCAGCAAGATACAGGCAGGGGGGCCGAACACTGAAGCTTTCTTT

clone_size: many
d_call: NA
v_call: TRBV5-1
j_call: TRBJ2-5
cdr3_aa: CASSSGDGETQYF
cdr3_nt: TGCGCCAGCAGCTCAGGGGATGGAGAGACCCAGTACTTC

clone_size: NA
d_call: NA
v_call: TRBV7-2
j_call: TRBJ2-7
cdr3_aa: CASSSRATYEQYF
cdr3_nt: TGTGCCAGCAGCTCCAGGGCCACGTACGAGCAGTACTTC

clone_size: few
d_call: TRBD1
v_call: TRBV25-1
j_call: TRBJ1-1
cdr3_aa: CATFGDRAPEAFF
cdr3_nt: TGTGCCACCTTTGGGGACAGGGCCCCTGAAGCTTTCTTT

clone_size: many
d_call: TRBD1
v_call: TRBV27
j_call: TRBJ1-1
cdr3_aa: CASRSGQGKAFF
cdr3_nt: TGTGCCAGCAGATCGGGACAGGGTAAAGCTTTCTTT

clone_size: many
d_call: TRBD2
v_call: TRBV28
j_call: TRBJ2-7
cdr3_aa: CASRLSGTSGSSYEQYF
cdr3_nt: TGTGCCAGCAGACTTTCCGGGACTAGCGGGAGCTCCTACGAGCAGTACTTC

clone_size: many
d_call: TRBD2
v_call: TRBV12-3/TRBV12-4
j_call: TRBJ2-7
cdr3_aa: CASSLNSGTPHEQYF
cdr3_nt: TGTGCCAGCAGTCTCAATAGCGGGACCCCCCACGAGCAGTACTTC

clone_size: many
d_call: TRBD1
v_call: TRBV28
j_call: TRBJ1-4
cdr3_aa: CASNDRAGLEKLFF
cdr3_nt: TGTGCCAGCAACGACAGGGCCGGGTTGGAAAAACTGTTTTTT

clone_size: NA
d_call: NA
v_call: TRBV3-1
j_call: TRBJ2-7
cdr3_aa: CASSQVASGYEQYF
cdr3_nt: TGTGCCAGCAGCCAAGTGGCAAGCGGCTACGAGCAGTACTTC

clone_size: few
d_call: NA
v_call: TRBV5-1
j_call: TRBJ1-1
cdr3_aa: CASSLGGNSNTEAFF
cdr3_nt: TGCGCCAGCAGCTTGGGTGGCAACTCGAACACTGAAGCTTTCTTT

clone_size: many
d_call: TRBD1
v_call: TRBV5-1
j_call: TRBJ1-1
cdr3_aa: CASSLGGPNTEAFF
cdr3_nt: TGTGCCAGCAGTTTAGGGGGCCCGAACACTGAAGCTTTCTTT

clone_size: few
d_call: NA
v_call: TRBV28
j_call: TRBJ1-3
cdr3_aa: CASSRGAAGNTIYF
cdr3_nt: TGTGCCAGCTCCCGGGGGGCCGCTGGAAACACCATATATTTT

clone_size: many
d_call: NA
v_call: TRBV12-3/TRBV12-4
j_call: TRBJ2-2
cdr3_aa: CASSPQPTVNTGELFF
cdr3_nt: TGTGCCAGCAGTCCCCAACCTACCGTGAACACCGGGGAGCTGTTTTTT

clone_size: many
d_call: TRBD2
v_call: TRBV6-1
j_call: TRBJ2-5
cdr3_aa: CASRYSGSGETQYF
cdr3_nt: TGTGCCAGCAGATATAGCGGGAGCGGGGAGACCCAGTACTTC

clone_size: many
d_call: NA
v_call: TRBV10-2
j_call: TRBJ1-2
cdr3_aa: CASSEVQGSDYGYTF
cdr3_nt: TGCGCCAGCAGTGAGGTGCAGGGGTCGGACTATGGCTACACCTTC

clone_size: many
d_call: NA
v_call: TRBV27
j_call: TRBJ2-5
cdr3_aa: CASSLSTASQETQYF
cdr3_nt: TGTGCCAGCAGTTTATCGACGGCTAGCCAAGAGACCCAGTACTTC

clone_size: many
d_call: NA
v_call: TRBV7-9
j_call: TRBJ2-5
cdr3_aa: CASSPTGTLGRETQYF
cdr3_nt: TGTGCCAGCAGCCCCACCGGGACCTTAGGCAGAGAGACCCAGTACTTC

clone_size: many
d_call: TRBD1
v_call: TRBV6-5
j_call: TRBJ2-5
cdr3_aa: CASSYWERGRGETQYF
cdr3_nt: TGTGCCAGCAGTTACTGGGAGAGGGGGCGAGGGGAGACCCAGTACTTC

clone_size: many
d_call: TRBD1
v_call: TRBV25-1
j_call: TRBJ1-1
cdr3_aa: CASTDRGLNTEAFF
cdr3_nt: TGTGCCAGTACCGACAGGGGTTTGAACACTGAAGCTTTCTTT

clone_size: many
d_call: NA
v_call: TRBV2
j_call: TRBJ1-4
cdr3_aa: CASIPDSRNEKLFF
cdr3_nt: TGTGCCAGCATACCGGACAGTAGGAATGAAAAACTGTTTTTT

clone_size: many
d_call: NA
v_call: TRBV7-8
j_call: TRBJ1-1
cdr3_aa: CASSQTPNTEAFF
cdr3_nt: TGTGCCAGCAGCCAGACACCGAACACTGAAGCTTTCTTT

clone_size: few
d_call: NA
v_call: TRBV25-1
j_call: TRBJ1-4
cdr3_aa: CASSAGRPNEKLFF
cdr3_nt: TGTGCCAGCAGTGCAGGGCGACCAAATGAAAAACTGTTTTTT

clone_size: NA
d_call: NA
v_call: TRBV24-1
j_call: TRBJ1-5
cdr3_aa: CATSGGRNQPQHF
cdr3_nt: TGTGCCACCAGCGGGGGTCGCAATCAGCCCCAGCATTTT

clone_size: many
d_call: NA
v_call: TRBV28
j_call: TRBJ2-7
cdr3_aa: CASSPLEFISYEQYF
cdr3_nt: TGTGCCAGCAGTCCTCTAGAGTTCATCTCCTACGAGCAGTACTTC

clone_size: NA
d_call: TRBD2
v_call: TRBV3-1
j_call: TRBJ2-7
cdr3_aa: CASSQGGPAGGFYEQYF
cdr3_nt: TGTGCCAGCAGCCAAGGGGGCCCAGCGGGAGGGTTCTACGAGCAGTACTTC

clone_size: many
d_call: NA
v_call: TRBV2
j_call: TRBJ2-2
cdr3_aa: CASSIGSANTGELFF
cdr3_nt: TGTGCCAGCAGTATAGGTAGCGCGAACACCGGGGAGCTGTTTTTT

clone_size: few
d_call: NA
v_call: TRBV27
j_call: TRBJ2-5
cdr3_aa: CASSMARGETQYF
cdr3_nt: TGTGCCAGCAGCATGGCCAGGGGAGAGACCCAGTACTTC

clone_size: many
d_call: TRBD1
v_call: TRBV12-3/TRBV12-4
j_call: TRBJ1-5
cdr3_aa: CASSLLGTGSNQPQHF
cdr3_nt: TGTGCCAGCAGTCTACTCGGGACAGGAAGCAATCAGCCCCAGCATTTT

clone_size: few
d_call: TRBD2
v_call: TRBV20-1
j_call: TRBJ2-5
cdr3_aa: CSAREKPEGGQQETQYF
cdr3_nt: TGCAGTGCTAGAGAAAAACCTGAGGGAGGGCAACAAGAGACCCAGTACTTC

clone_size: NA
d_call: NA
v_call: TRBV3-1
j_call: TRBJ2-7
cdr3_aa: CASSQAETVYEQYF
cdr3_nt: TGTGCCAGCAGCCAAGCGGAGACAGTGTACGAGCAGTACTTC

clone_size: once
d_call: TRBD2
v_call: TRBV13
j_call: TRBJ2-7
cdr3_aa: CASSLGLTSGHEQYF
cdr3_nt: TGTGCCAGCAGCTTAGGCCTGACTAGCGGGCACGAGCAGTACTTC

clone_size: many
d_call: NA
v_call: TRBV4-1
j_call: TRBJ1-2
cdr3_aa: CASSQDLRGYTF
cdr3_nt: TGCGCCAGCAGCCAAGACCTTCGTGGCTACACCTTC

clone_size: NA
d_call: NA
v_call: TRBV7-9
j_call: TRBJ1-4
cdr3_aa: CASSYGDRPEREKLFF
cdr3_nt: TGTGCCAGCAGCTACGGGGACCGTCCAGAGCGTGAAAAACTGTTTTTT

clone_size: NA
d_call: TRBD1
v_call: TRBV19
j_call: TRBJ1-5
cdr3_aa: CASSTRGQGNNQPQHF
cdr3_nt: TGTGCCAGTAGTACCCGAGGACAGGGGAACAATCAGCCCCAGCATTTT

clone_size: few
d_call: NA
v_call: TRBV10-1
j_call: TRBJ2-2
cdr3_aa: CASKLTNTGKGELFF
cdr3_nt: TGCGCCAGCAAATTAACCAACACAGGGAAAGGGGAGCTGTTTTTT

clone_size: NA
d_call: NA
v_call: TRBV5-1
j_call: TRBJ2-7
cdr3_aa: CASSWTGSRDEQYF
cdr3_nt: TGCGCCAGCAGCTGGACCGGGTCACGGGACGAGCAGTACTTC

clone_size: many
d_call: TRBD2
v_call: TRBV27
j_call: TRBJ2-7
cdr3_aa: CASSLTAGGPYEQYF
cdr3_nt: TGTGCCAGCAGTTTAACGGCGGGAGGCCCCTACGAGCAGTACTTC

clone_size: many
d_call: TRBD1
v_call: TRBV10-1
j_call: TRBJ2-7
cdr3_aa: CASKNPLLGQGGEKGCPEQYF
cdr3_nt: TGCGCCAGCAAAAACCCACTTCTGGGACAGGGGGGGGAAAAAGGGTGTCCCGAGCAGTACTTC

clone_size: few
d_call: TRBD2
v_call: TRBV28
j_call: TRBJ2-1
cdr3_aa: CASSPTGLAGGRSYEQFF
cdr3_nt: TGTGCCAGCAGCCCCACCGGACTAGCGGGAGGGCGTAGCTATGAGCAGTTCTTC

clone_size: NA
d_call: NA
v_call: TRBV28
j_call: TRBJ1-4
cdr3_aa: CASSLGTAGAIGKLFF
cdr3_nt: TGTGCCAGCAGTTTAGGAACAGCTGGGGCCATTGGAAAACTGTTTTTT

clone_size: few
d_call: NA
v_call: TRBV20-1
j_call: TRBJ1-4
cdr3_aa: CSANNGAPKEKLFF
cdr3_nt: TGCAGTGCTAATAACGGGGCGCCGAAAGAAAAACTGTTTTTT

clone_size: many
d_call: TRBD1
v_call: TRBV28
j_call: TRBJ1-1
cdr3_aa: CASSSPGRDRIQAFF
cdr3_nt: TGTGCCAGCAGTTCCCCCGGCCGGGACAGGATTCAAGCTTTCTTT

clone_size: many
d_call: NA
v_call: TRBV5-1
j_call: TRBJ1-2
cdr3_aa: CASSLGDATNYGYTF
cdr3_nt: TGCGCCAGCAGCTTGGGCGACGCAACTAACTATGGCTACACCTTC

clone_size: NA
d_call: NA
v_call: TRBV7-9
j_call: TRBJ1-1
cdr3_aa: CAMRGVSGEAFF
cdr3_nt: TGTGCGATGAGGGGGGTTTCTGGTGAAGCTTTCTTT